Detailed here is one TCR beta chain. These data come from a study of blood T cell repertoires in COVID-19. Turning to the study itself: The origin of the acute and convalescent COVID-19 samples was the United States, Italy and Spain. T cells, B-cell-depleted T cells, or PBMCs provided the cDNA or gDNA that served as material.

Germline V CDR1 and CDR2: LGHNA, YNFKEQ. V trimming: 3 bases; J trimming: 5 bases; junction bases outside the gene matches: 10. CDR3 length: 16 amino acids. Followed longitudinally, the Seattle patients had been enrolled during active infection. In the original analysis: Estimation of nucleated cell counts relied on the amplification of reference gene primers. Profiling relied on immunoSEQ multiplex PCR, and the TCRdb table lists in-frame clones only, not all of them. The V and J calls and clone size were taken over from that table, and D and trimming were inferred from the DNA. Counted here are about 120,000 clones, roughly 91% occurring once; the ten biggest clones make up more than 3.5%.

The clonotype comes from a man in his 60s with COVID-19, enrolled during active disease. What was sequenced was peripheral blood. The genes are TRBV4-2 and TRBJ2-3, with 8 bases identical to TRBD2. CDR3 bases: TGTGCCAGCAGCCACGACTGGGCGGGGGGCCGAGATACGCAGTATTTT. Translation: CASSHDWAGGRDTQYF.